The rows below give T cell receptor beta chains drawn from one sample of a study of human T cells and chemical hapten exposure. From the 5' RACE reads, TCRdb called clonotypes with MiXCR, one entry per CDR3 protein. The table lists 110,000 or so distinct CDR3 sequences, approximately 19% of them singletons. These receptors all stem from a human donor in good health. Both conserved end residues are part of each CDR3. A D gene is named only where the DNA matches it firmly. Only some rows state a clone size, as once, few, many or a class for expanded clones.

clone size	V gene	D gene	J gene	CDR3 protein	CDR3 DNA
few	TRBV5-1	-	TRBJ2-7	CASSLLEGDSKQYF	TGCGCCAGCAGCTTATTAGAAGGAGACAGTAAGCAGTACTTC
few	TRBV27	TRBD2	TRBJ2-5	CASSTGLADQETQYF	TGTGCCAGCAGTACGGGACTAGCGGATCAAGAGACCCAGTACTTC
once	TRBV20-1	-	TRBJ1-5	CSARPGDYSNQPQHF	TGCAGTGCTCGCCCGGGGGACTATAGCAATCAGCCCCAGCATTTT
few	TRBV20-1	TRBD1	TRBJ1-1	CSARRGLNTEAFF	TGCAGTGCTCGCAGGGGGCTGAACACTGAAGCTTTCTTT
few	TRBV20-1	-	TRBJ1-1	CSASRGKATEAFF	TGCAGTGCTAGTCGCGGTAAAGCCACTGAAGCTTTCTTT
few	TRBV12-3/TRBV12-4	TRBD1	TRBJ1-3	CASSPRQGSGGNTIYF	TGTGCCAGCAGTCCCCGACAGGGGAGCGGAGGAAACACCATATATTTT
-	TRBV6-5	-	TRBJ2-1	CASSDGAGYNEQFF	TGTGCCAGCAGTGACGGGGCAGGCTACAATGAGCAGTTCTTC
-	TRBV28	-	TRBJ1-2	CASRGVYYGYTF	TGTGCCAGCCGGGGGGTTTACTATGGCTACACCTTC
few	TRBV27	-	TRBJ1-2	CASSYGTRYGYTF	TGTGCCAGTAGTTACGGGACACGCTATGGCTACACCTTC
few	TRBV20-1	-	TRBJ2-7	CSARDPASLRVEQYF	TGCAGTGCTAGAGATCCGGCCTCCTTAAGGGTCGAGCAGTACTTC
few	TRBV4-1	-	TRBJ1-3	CASSQEGQSHRNTIYF	TGCGCCAGCAGCCAAGAAGGACAGTCCCACCGAAACACCATATATTTT
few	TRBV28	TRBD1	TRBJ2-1	CASSPVVDRGEVQFF	TGTGCCAGCAGTCCAGTGGTTGACAGGGGGGAAGTGCAGTTCTTC
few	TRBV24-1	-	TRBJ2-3	CATSDAEPLDSTDTQYF	TGTGCCACCAGTGATGCTGAACCGCTCGATAGCACAGATACGCAGTATTTT
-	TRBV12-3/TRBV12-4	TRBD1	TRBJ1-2	CASSLARQGAAYGYTF	TGTGCCAGCAGTTTAGCTAGACAGGGAGCGGCCTATGGCTACACCTTC
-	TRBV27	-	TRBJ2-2	CASTRRQGYTGELFF	TGTGCCAGCACCAGGCGGCAGGGGTACACCGGGGAGCTGTTTTTT
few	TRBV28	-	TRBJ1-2	CASGQPGHTNYGYTF	TGTGCCAGCGGTCAACCGGGACACACTAACTATGGCTACACCTTC
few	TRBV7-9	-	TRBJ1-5	CASSLVRGLASNQPQHF	TGTGCCAGCAGCTTAGTGCGGGGGCTCGCGAGCAATCAGCCCCAGCATTTT
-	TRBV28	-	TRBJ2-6	CASSISAGPGANVLTF	TGTGCCAGCAGTATCTCGGCAGGGCCTGGGGCCAACGTCCTGACTTTC
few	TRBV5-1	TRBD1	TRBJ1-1	CASSVGTGTMNTEAFF	TGCGCCAGCAGCGTGGGGACAGGGACCATGAACACTGAAGCTTTCTTT
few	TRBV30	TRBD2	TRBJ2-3	CAWSPSLAEMYTDTQYF	TGTGCCTGGAGTCCGTCTCTAGCGGAGATGTACACAGATACGCAGTATTTT
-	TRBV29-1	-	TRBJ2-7	CSGLDGPYEQYF	TGCAGCGGCCTGGACGGCCCCTACGAGCAGTACTTC
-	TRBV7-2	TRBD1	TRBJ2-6	CASRPRGGTGGAVAGANVLTF	TGTGCCAGCAGACCCAGAGGAGGGACAGGGGGCGCAGTAGCTGGGGCCAACGTCCTGACTTTC
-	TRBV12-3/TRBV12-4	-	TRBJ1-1	CASSSTTRNTEAFF	TGTGCCAGCAGTTCGACGACAAGGAACACTGAAGCTTTCTTT
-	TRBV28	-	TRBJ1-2	CASSFNRAGGYTF	TGTGCCAGCAGTTTCAACAGGGCGGGCGGCTACACCTTC
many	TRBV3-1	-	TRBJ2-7	CASSRAPSNTYEQYF	TGTGCCAGCAGCAGAGCACCTTCTAACACCTACGAGCAGTACTTC
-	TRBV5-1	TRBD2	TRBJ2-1	CASSPRLAGGRQSGQFF	TGCGCCAGCAGCCCGCGACTAGCGGGAGGGCGCCAGAGTGGGCAGTTCTTC
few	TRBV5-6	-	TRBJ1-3	CASSSGPGNTIYF	TGTGCCAGCAGCTCCGGCCCTGGAAACACCATATATTTT
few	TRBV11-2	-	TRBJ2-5	CASSLDSAGLWETQYF	TGTGCCAGCAGCTTAGATAGCGCGGGCCTATGGGAGACCCAGTACTTC
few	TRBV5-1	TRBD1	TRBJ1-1	CASSPSGQGVVDTEAFF	TGCGCCAGCAGCCCTTCAGGACAGGGGGTGGTAGACACTGAAGCTTTCTTT
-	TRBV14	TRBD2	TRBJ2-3	CASSQRLAGVETDTQYF	TGTGCCAGCAGCCAAAGGCTAGCGGGAGTGGAAACAGATACGCAGTATTTT
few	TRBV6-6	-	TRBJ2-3	CASSSYQGSSTDTQYF	TGTGCCAGCAGTTCCTACCAGGGATCCAGCACAGATACGCAGTATTTT
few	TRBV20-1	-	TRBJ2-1	CSARTRGSTRNEQFF	TGCAGTGCTAGAACGAGAGGAAGTACAAGGAATGAGCAGTTCTTC
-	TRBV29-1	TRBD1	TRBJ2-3	CSVGTGGPTDTQYF	TGCAGCGTCGGGACAGGGGGCCCGACAGATACGCAGTATTTT
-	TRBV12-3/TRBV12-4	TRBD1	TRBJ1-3	CASSFKNPGQGAFGNTIYF	TGTGCCAGCAGTTTCAAGAACCCGGGACAGGGGGCATTTGGAAACACCATATATTTT
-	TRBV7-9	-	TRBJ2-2	CASSLGGQGRTGELFF	TGTGCCAGCAGCTTAGGTGGGCAGGGGCGGACCGGGGAGCTGTTTTTT
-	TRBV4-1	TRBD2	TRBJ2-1	CASSRTQGLARPEQFF	TGCGCCAGCAGCCGAACCCAGGGACTAGCAAGACCTGAGCAGTTCTTC
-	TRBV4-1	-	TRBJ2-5	CASSQERLPATIQETQYF	TGCGCCAGCAGCCAAGAGAGGCTTCCAGCAACAATCCAAGAGACCCAGTACTTC
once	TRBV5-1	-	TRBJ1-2	CASSTGGENYGYTF	TGCGCCAGCAGCACGGGGGGCGAAAACTATGGCTACACCTTC
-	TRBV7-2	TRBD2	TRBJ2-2	CASSLVPPLAGVGGELFF	TGTGCCAGCAGCTTAGTACCTCCGCTAGCGGGAGTGGGCGGGGAGCTGTTTTTT
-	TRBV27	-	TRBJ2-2	CASSFKGEVNTGELFF	TGTGCCAGCAGTTTTAAAGGGGAAGTGAACACCGGGGAGCTGTTTTTT
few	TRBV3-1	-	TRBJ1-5	CASSQGDVSNQPQHF	TGTGCCAGCAGCCAAGGGGACGTAAGCAATCAGCCCCAGCATTTT
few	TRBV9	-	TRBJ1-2	CASSSTDSFNYGYTF	TGTGCCAGCAGCTCAACTGACAGCTTTAACTATGGCTACACCTTC
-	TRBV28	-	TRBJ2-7	CASSQGTYEQYF	TGTGCCAGCAGTCAGGGGACCTACGAGCAGTACTTC
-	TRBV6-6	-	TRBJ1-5	CASSYRDGDQPQHF	TGTGCCAGCAGTTACCGGGACGGGGATCAGCCCCAGCATTTT
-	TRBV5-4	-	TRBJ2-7	CASSVGRGGEQYF	TGTGCCAGCAGCGTGGGACGGGGCGGCGAGCAGTACTTC
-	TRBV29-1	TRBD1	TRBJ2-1	CSVGGQGWNYEQFF	TGCAGCGTGGGGGGACAGGGCTGGAACTATGAGCAGTTCTTC
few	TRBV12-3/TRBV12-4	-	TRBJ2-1	CASSMGPVYNEQFF	TGTGCCAGCAGTATGGGACCGGTCTACAATGAGCAGTTCTTC
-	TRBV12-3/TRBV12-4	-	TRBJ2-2	CASSPPPGAGTGELFF	TGTGCCAGCAGCCCCCCTCCGGGGGCTGGGACCGGGGAGCTGTTTTTT
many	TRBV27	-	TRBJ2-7	CASSPFPGAREQYF	TGTGCCAGCAGTCCTTTCCCGGGGGCCCGGGAGCAGTACTTC
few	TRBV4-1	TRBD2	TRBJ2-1	CASSQLIAGDNEQFF	TGCGCCAGCAGCCAACTGATAGCGGGAGACAATGAGCAGTTCTTC
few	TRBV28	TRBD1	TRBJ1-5	CASSRTGGSNQPQHF	TGTGCCAGCAGCCGTACAGGGGGGAGCAATCAGCCCCAGCATTTT